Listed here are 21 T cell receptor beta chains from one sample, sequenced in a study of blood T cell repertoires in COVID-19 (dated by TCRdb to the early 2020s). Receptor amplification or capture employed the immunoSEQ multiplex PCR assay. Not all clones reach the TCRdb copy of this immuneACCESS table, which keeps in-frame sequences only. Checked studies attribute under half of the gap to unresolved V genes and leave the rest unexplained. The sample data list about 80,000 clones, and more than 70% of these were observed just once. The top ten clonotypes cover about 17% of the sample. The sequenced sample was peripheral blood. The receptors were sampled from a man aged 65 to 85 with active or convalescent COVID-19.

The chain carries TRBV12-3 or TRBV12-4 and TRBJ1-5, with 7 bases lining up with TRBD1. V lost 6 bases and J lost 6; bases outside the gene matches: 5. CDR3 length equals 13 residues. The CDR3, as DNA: TGTGCCAGCAGCACAGGGGTCGGTCAGCCCCAGCATTTT. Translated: CASSTGVGQPQHF.

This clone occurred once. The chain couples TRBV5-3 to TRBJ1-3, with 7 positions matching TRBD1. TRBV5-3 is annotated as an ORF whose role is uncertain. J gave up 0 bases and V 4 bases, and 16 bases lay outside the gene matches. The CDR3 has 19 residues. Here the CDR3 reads CARSPHFPRQGSSGNTIYF. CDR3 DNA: TGTGCCAGAAGCCCCCATTTTCCCCGACAGGGCAGCTCTGGAAACACCATATATTTT.

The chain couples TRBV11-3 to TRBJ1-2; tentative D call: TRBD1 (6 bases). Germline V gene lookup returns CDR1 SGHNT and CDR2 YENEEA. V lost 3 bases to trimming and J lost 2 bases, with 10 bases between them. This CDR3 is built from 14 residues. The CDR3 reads CASSFDRTNYGYTF. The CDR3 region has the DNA TGTGCCAGCAGCTTCGACAGGACCAACTATGGCTACACCTTC.

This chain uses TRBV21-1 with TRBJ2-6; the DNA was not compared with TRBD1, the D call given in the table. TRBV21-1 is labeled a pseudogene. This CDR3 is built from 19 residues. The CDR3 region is CASSKVCGGPLSGANVLTF. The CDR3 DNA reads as TGTGCCAGCAGCAAAGTGTGTGGGGGCCCCCTCTCTGGGGCCAACGTCCTGACTTTC.

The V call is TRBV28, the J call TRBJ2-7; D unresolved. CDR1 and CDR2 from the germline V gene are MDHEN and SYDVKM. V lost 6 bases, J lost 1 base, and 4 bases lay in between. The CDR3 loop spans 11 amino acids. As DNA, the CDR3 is TGTGCCAGCAGCCGGTCCTACGAGCAGTACTTC. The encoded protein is CASSRSYEQYF.

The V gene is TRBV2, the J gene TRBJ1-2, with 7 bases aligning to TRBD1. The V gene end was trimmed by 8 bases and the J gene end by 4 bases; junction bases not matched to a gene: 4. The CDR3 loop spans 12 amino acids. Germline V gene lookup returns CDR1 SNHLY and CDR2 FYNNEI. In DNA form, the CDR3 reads TGTGCCAGCGACAGGGACTTCTATGGCTACACCTTC. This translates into CASDRDFYGYTF.

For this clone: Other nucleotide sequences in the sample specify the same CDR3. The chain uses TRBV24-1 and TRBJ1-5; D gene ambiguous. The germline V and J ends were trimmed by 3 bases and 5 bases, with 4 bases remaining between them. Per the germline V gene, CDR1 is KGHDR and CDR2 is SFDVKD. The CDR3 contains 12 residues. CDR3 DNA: TGTGCCACCAGTGATCCAGATCAGCCCCAGCATTTT. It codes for CATSDPDQPQHF.

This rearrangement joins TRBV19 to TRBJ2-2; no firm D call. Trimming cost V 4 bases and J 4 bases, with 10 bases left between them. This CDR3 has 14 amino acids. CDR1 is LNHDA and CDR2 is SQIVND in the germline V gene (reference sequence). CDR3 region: CASSTSPVTGELFF. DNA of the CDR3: TGTGCCAGTAGTACGTCCCCGGTCACCGGGGAGCTGTTTTTT. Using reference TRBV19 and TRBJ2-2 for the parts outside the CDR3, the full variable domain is DGGITQSPKYLFRKEGQNVTLSCEQNLNHDAMYWYRQDPGQGLRLIYYSQIVNDFQKGDIAEGYSVSREKKESFPLTVTSAQKNPTAFYLCASSTSPVTGELFFGEGSRLTVL.

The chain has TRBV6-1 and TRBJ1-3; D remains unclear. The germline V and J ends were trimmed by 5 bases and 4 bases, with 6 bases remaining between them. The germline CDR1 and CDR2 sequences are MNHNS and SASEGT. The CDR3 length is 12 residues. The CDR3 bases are TGTGCCAGCAGTTCGACAGGAAACACCATATATTTT. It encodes CASSSTGNTIYF.

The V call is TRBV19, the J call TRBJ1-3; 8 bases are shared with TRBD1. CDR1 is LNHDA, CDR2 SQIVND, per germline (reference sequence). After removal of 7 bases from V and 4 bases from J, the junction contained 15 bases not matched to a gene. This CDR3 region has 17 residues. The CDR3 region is CASTADARGLSGNTIYF. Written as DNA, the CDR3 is TGTGCCAGTACCGCGGACGCCAGGGGGCTTTCCGGAAACACCATATATTTT.

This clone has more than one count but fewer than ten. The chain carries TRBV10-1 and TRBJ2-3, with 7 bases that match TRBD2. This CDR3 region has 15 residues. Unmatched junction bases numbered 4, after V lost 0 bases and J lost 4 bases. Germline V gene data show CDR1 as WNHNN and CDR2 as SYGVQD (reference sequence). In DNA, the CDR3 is TGCGCCAGCAGTGAGTCGGGGGGGTCGGCAGATACGCAGTATTTT. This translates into CASSESGGSADTQYF.

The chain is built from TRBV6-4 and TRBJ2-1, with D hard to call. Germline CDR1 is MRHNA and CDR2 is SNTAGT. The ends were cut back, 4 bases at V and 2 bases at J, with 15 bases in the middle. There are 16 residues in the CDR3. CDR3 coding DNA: TGTGCCAGCAGTGCCCAACCGGGTCTTACCTACAATGAGCAGTTCTTC. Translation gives CASSAQPGLTYNEQFF.

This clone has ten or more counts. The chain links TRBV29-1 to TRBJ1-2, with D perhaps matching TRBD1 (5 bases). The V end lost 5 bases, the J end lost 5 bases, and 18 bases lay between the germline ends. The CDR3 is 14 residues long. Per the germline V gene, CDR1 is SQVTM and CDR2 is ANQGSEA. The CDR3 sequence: CSVFSGSGGYGYTF. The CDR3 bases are TGCAGCGTTTTCTCGGGGAGCGGGGGGTATGGCTACACCTTC. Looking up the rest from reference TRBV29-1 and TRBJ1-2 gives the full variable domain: SAVISQKPSRDICQRGTSLTIQCQVDSQVTMMFWYRQQPGQSLTLIATANQGSEATYESGFVIDKFPISRPNLTFSTLTVSNMSPEDSSIYLCSVFSGSGGYGYTFGSGTRLTVV.

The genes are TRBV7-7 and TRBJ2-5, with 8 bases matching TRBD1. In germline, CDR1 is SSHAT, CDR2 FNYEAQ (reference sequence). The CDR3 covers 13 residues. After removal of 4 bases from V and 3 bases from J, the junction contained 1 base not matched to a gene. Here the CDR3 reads CASSSDREETQYF. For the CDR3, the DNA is TGTGCCAGCAGCTCGGACAGGGAAGAGACCCAGTACTTC.

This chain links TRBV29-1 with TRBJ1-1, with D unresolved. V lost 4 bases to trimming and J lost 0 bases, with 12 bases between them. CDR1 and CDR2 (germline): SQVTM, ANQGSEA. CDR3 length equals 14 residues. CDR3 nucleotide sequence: TGCAGCGTTGTCACGGTGGTTATGAACACTGAAGCTTTCTTT. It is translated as CSVVTVVMNTEAFF.

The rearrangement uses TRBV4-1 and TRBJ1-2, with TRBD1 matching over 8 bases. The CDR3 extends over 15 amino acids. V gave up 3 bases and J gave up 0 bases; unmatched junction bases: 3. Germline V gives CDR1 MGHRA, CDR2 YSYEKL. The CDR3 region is CASSHTGGTNYGYTF. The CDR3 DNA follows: TGCGCCAGCAGCCATACAGGGGGGACTAACTATGGCTACACCTTC.

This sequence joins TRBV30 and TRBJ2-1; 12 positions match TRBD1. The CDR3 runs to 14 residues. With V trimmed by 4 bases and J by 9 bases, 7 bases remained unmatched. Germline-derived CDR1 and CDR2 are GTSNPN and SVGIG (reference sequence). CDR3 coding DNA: TGTGCCTGGATTAGGGACAGGGGGCTTGGTGAGCAGTTCTTC. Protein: CAWIRDRGLGEQFF.

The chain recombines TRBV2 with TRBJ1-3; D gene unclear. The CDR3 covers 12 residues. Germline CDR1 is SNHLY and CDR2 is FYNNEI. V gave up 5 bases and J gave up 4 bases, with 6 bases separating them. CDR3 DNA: TGTGCCAGCAGTTTACAGGGAAACACCATATATTTT. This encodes CASSLQGNTIYF.

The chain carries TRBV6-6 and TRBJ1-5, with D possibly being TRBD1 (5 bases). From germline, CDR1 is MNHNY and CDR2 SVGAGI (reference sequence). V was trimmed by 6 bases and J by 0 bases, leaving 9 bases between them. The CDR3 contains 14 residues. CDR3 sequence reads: CASSRQISNQPQHF. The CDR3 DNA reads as TGTGCCAGCAGCCGACAGATTAGCAATCAGCCCCAGCATTTT.

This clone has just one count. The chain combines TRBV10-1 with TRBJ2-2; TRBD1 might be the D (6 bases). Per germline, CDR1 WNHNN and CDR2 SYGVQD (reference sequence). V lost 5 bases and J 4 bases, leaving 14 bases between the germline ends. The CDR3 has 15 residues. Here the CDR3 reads CASSPFQGSTGELFF. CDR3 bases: TGCGCCAGCAGTCCCTTTCAGGGGTCCACCGGGGAGCTGTTTTTT.

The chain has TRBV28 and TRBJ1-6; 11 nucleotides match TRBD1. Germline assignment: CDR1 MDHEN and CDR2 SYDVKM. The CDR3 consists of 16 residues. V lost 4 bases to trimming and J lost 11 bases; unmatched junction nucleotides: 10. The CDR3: CASSSNGQGAGPPLHF. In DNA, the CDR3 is TGTGCCAGCAGTTCAAACGGACAGGGGGCAGGTCCACCCCTCCACTTT.